This T cell receptor (beta chain) was retrieved from a study of T cell changes during pregnancy in multiple sclerosis. Profiling relied on immunoSEQ multiplex PCR, and the TCRdb table lists in-frame clones only, not all of them. The sample consists of roughly 38,000 clones, around 91% of them appearing once. The sequenced sample was CD4+ T cells from peripheral blood mononuclear cells, obtained in the second trimester of pregnancy. The sequence derives from a female donor in good health, enrolled as a control in a pregnancy study.

DNA for the CDR3: TGTGCCAGCAGCCAAGGTTTGGCGGTGGAGACCCAGTACTTC. This gives the protein CASSQGLAVETQYF. The chain recombines TRBV4-2 with TRBJ2-5, with D hard to call. The CDR3 spans 14 residues. Germline CDR1 is LGHNA and CDR2 is YNFKEQ. V lost 1 base and J 5 bases, leaving 11 bases between the germline ends.